This T cell receptor beta chain is from a study of T cell responses to AZD1222 COVID-19 vaccine. Whole-study findings and limits: Elevations in Spike-specific TCR breadth and depth followed administration of two AZD1222 doses. Scientists sampled the repertoires only once the peak T cell response had passed. Clonal diversity may have been underestimated, and the donors were mostly white British, with more females than males.

Here immunoSEQ multiplex PCR was the method, and the copy in TCRdb shows in-frame clones only, minus some. The repertoire holds about 97,000 clones, with around 88% as singletons. The CDR3 is made up of 11 amino acids. The germline V gene encodes CDR1 LNHNV and CDR2 YYDKDF (reference sequence). V was clipped by 11 bases and J by 8 bases, with 13 bases between them. As for this clone: The antigen remains unidentified.

The source is an adult in good health. The chain links TRBV15 to TRBJ1-5; D gene uncertain. This specimen was peripheral blood, taken on day 0 of AZD1222 vaccination. DNA for the CDR3: TGTGCCCCAACCCCCGACAAGCCCCAGCATTTT. Translation gives CAPTPDKPQHF.